The 16 T cell receptor beta chains reported below all come from one sample, sequenced in a study of blood T cell repertoires in COVID-19. Sequenced by immunoSEQ multiplex PCR; TCRdb stores in-frame clones only, minus some. Among 70,000 to 75,000 clones listed, approximately 80% were seen once. The sample taken for sequencing was peripheral blood. These receptors all come from a woman of 80 years or more with active or convalescent COVID-19.

The CDR3 loop reads CASSRHPQGLYTEAFF. CDR3 coding DNA: TGTGCCAGCAGCAGACATCCACAGGGGTTGTACACTGAAGCTTTCTTT. The gene calls are TRBV7-2 and TRBJ1-1, with 7 bases lining up with TRBD1. The junction had 12 bases not matched to a gene; V was cut back by 5 bases and J by 3 bases. Germline lookup yields CDR1 SGHTA and CDR2 FQGNSA. CDR3 length equals 16 residues.

V gene TRBV7-8 combines with J gene TRBJ2-3; 12 bases agree with TRBD2. J lost 2 bases, V lost 4 bases, and 7 bases had no gene match. The CDR3 is 17 residues long. Germline CDR1 and CDR2: SGHVS and FQNEAQ. The CDR3 sequence is CASSSIGLAGPTDTQYF. The CDR3, as DNA: TGTGCCAGCAGCTCGATTGGACTAGCGGGACCCACAGATACGCAGTATTTT.

This chain uses TRBV18 with TRBJ2-6; a weak D match, TRBD2 (6 bases). This CDR3 has 18 amino acids. CDR1 is KGHSH, CDR2 LQKENI, per germline. V was clipped by 5 bases and J by 0 bases, with 17 bases between them. The CDR3 loop is CASSELDSGSSGANVLTF. The CDR3 nucleotides are TGTGCCAGCTCAGAACTCGATAGCGGAAGCTCTGGGGCCAACGTCCTGACTTTC.

V is TRBV4-1 and J is TRBJ1-1; D is perhaps TRBD1 (6 bases). The CDR3 covers 16 residues. Germline values: CDR1 MGHRA, CDR2 YSYEKL. Deletions cut 3 bases from V and 5 bases from J, with 19 bases between. CDR3: CASSQVPFRGATEAFF. The CDR3 DNA is TGCGCCAGCAGCCAGGTACCCTTTCGGGGGGCAACTGAAGCTTTCTTT.

This rearrangement joins TRBV19 to TRBJ1-6; D is possibly TRBD1 (6 bases). CDR3 length equals 14 residues. With 4 bases removed from V and 5 bases from J, the gap between germline ends came to 9 bases. The V gene's germline CDR1 is LNHDA and CDR2 SQIVND (reference sequence). CDR3 in amino acids: CASSRTANNSPLHF. For the CDR3, the DNA is TGTGCCAGTAGTAGGACAGCCAATAATTCACCCCTCCACTTT.

This chain links TRBV2 with TRBJ2-3; 7 nucleotides line up with TRBD1. CDR1 and CDR2 from the germline V gene are SNHLY and FYNNEI. V shed 6 bases and J 0 bases; nucleotides not matched to a gene: 6. The CDR3 extends over 15 amino acids. CDR3 nucleotide sequence: TGTGCCAGCAGAGACGGGACAGCTAGCACAGATACGCAGTATTTT. It specifies CASRDGTASTDTQYF. The full variable domain, rest sourced from reference TRBV2 and TRBJ2-3, is EPEVTQTPSHQVTQMGQEVILRCVPISNHLYFYWYRQILGQKVEFLVSFYNNEISEKSEIFDDQFSVERPDGSNFTLKIRSTKLEDSAMYFCASRDGTASTDTQYFGPGTRLTVL.

The chain carries TRBV10-3 and TRBJ1-1; D uncertain. Between the trimmed V and J ends, which lost 3 bases and 1 base, there was a span of 15 bases. The CDR3 spans 16 residues. Germline V CDR1 and CDR2: ENHRY, SYGVKD. CDR3 protein: CAISDPGKGKNTEAFF. Here the CDR3 DNA reads TGTGCCATCAGTGATCCCGGGAAAGGCAAGAACACTGAAGCTTTCTTT.

The genes are TRBV5-6 and TRBJ2-5, with D perhaps TRBD1 (6 bases). Germline lookup yields CDR1 SGHDT and CDR2 YYEEEE. This CDR3 spans 16 amino acids. V lost 1 base and J lost 5, with 18 bases in between. As DNA, the CDR3 is TGTGCCAGCAGCTTGAGGGCAGGGGTAGTAGGGGAGACCCAGTACTTC. The encoded protein is CASSLRAGVVGETQYF.

The chain joins TRBV9 to TRBJ2-1, with TRBD2 matching over 10 bases. The ends lost 6 bases at V and 8 bases at J; junction bases unmatched: 14. In germline, CDR1 is SGDLS, CDR2 YYNGEE. This CDR3 contains 16 residues. The CDR3 region has the DNA TGTGCCAGCACCAGGGGGACTAGCGCGCCTTGGGATGAGCAGTTCTTC. Its translation is CASTRGTSAPWDEQFF.

The chain combines TRBV19 with TRBJ1-5; D uncertain. V was shortened by 7 bases and J by 1 base, with 14 bases between the two germline ends. CDR3 size: 15 residues. CDR1 LNHDA and CDR2 SQIVND come from the germline V gene (reference sequence). The CDR3 DNA follows: TGTGCCAGTAAGATCTGGGAGGCAAGCAATCAGCCCCAGCATTTT. Protein product: CASKIWEASNQPQHF.

This chain uses TRBV13 with TRBJ2-7; 8 bases agree with TRBD2. CDR3 length: 15 amino acids. The germline V gene has CDR1 PRHDT and CDR2 FYEKMQ (reference sequence). V lost 5 bases, J lost 1 base, and 7 bases stayed unmatched. This CDR3 is CASSPGLAGSYEQYF. For the CDR3, the DNA is TGTGCCAGCAGCCCCGGGTTAGCGGGATCCTACGAGCAGTACTTC.

The chain employs TRBV3-1 (or the pseudogene TRBV3-2) and TRBJ2-4, with a tentative D call TRBD1 (5 bases). Germline CDR1 and CDR2: LGHDT and YNNKEL (reference sequence). Trimming removed 0 bases at V and 0 bases at J, with 12 bases between. The CDR3 is 17 amino acids. For the CDR3, the DNA is TGTGCCAGCAGCCAAGAGGGGCAGGGCCTAGCCAAAAACATTCAGTACTTC. This codes for CASSQEGQGLAKNIQYF.

The chain couples TRBV4-2 to TRBJ2-2, with 10 bases identical to TRBD1. Germline V lookup: CDR1 LGHNA, CDR2 YNFKEQ. The CDR3 has 15 amino acids. V shed 3 bases and J 3 bases; nucleotides not matched to a gene: 1. CDR3 in DNA: TGTGCCAGCAGCCATGGGACAGGGGACACCGGGGAGCTGTTTTTT. Protein product: CASSHGTGDTGELFF.

V is TRBV19 and J is TRBJ2-1; D gene unclear. Germline lookup yields CDR1 LNHDA and CDR2 SQIVND (reference sequence). The ends were cut back, 8 bases at V and 1 base at J, with 12 bases in the middle. The CDR3 covers 14 residues. The DNA of the CDR3 is TGTGCCAGTGCCCGAGAGGTTTCCTACAATGAGCAGTTCTTC. As protein: CASAREVSYNEQFF.

V is TRBV18 and J is TRBJ2-3; D not resolved. Germline CDR1 KGHSH, CDR2 LQKENI. The V end was cut by 3 bases, the J end by 3 bases, with 10 bases between. The CDR3 is 14 amino acids. The CDR3 sequence is CASSPLERTDTQYF. CDR3 nucleotides: TGTGCCAGCTCACCCCTTGAGAGGACAGATACGCAGTATTTT.

The chain carries TRBV18 and TRBJ2-3, with TRBD2 matching 11 bases. V was pared by 5 bases and J by 2 bases, with 3 bases of the junction left unmatched. The CDR3 consists of 15 residues. Germline loops: CDR1 KGHSH, CDR2 LQKENI. CDR3 sequence reads: CASSWTSGFTDTQYF. The CDR3 region has the DNA TGTGCCAGCTCATGGACTAGCGGGTTCACAGATACGCAGTATTTT.